This T cell receptor (beta chain) appears in the sequencing data of a study of blood T cell repertoires in COVID-19. Looking at the study overall: The United States, Italy and Spain were the sources of the acute and convalescent COVID-19 samples. The analysed material was cDNA or gDNA that came from T cells, B-cell-depleted T cells, or PBMCs.

V lost 6 bases, J lost 11 bases, and 20 bases stayed unmatched. This CDR3 comprises 16 residues. Germline-derived CDR1 and CDR2 are MNHEY and SMNVEV (reference sequence). As handled by the study authors: Researchers report that nucleated cell counts were estimated from reference gene primer amplification. Method: immunoSEQ multiplex PCR; TCRdb's copy keeps in-frame clones and lacks some. From that table come the V and J calls and clone size; the DNA was used to work out D and trimming. The table includes around 40,000 clones, roughly 81% detected once. By share, this clone ranks as large (0.1 to 1%). The gene calls are TRBV27 and TRBJ1-1, with 8 bases aligning to TRBD1. This clonotype originated in a human donor in a cohort sampled during active COVID-19. Sequenced material: peripheral blood. CDR3 sequence (DNA): TGTGCCAGCAGCTCCGCCTTTGCTGACCTGGGACAGGCGGCTTTCTTT. Translating it yields CASSSAFADLGQAAFF.